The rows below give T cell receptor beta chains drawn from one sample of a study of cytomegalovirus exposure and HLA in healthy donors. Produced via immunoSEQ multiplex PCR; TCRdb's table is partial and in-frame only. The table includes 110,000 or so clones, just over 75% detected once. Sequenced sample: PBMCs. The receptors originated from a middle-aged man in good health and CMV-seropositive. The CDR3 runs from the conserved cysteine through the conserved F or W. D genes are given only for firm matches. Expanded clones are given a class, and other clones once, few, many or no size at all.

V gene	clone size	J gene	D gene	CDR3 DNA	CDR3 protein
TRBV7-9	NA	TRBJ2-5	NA	TGTGCCAGCAGCTTCGACCAGGGGCCACAAGAGACCCAGTACTTC	CASSFDQGPQETQYF
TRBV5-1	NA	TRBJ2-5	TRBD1	TGCGCCAGCAGCCAAGGGACAGGGAGTAGGGAGACCCAGTACTTC	CASSQGTGSRETQYF
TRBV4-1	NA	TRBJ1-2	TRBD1	TGCGCCAGCAGCCAAGGAGACAGGGCCCTGAACTATGGCTACACCTTC	CASSQGDRALNYGYTF
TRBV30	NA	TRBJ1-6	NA	TGTGCCTGGAGGCGGGCATGGGATTCACCCCTCCACTTT	CAWRRAWDSPLHF
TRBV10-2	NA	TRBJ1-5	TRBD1	TGCGCCAGCAGCGGACAGGGGGCCGATCAGCCCCAGCATTTT	CASSGQGADQPQHF
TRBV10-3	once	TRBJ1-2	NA	TGTGCCATCAGTGGCACATCCGCTAACTATGGCTACACCTTC	CAISGTSANYGYTF
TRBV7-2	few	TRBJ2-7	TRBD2	TGTGCCAGCAGCCCCCAAGGGGCCGGGAGGGCGGGCGAGCAGTACTTC	CASSPQGAGRAGEQYF
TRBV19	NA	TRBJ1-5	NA	TGTGCCAGTAGCAAAAGTTGGGGAACGAGGGGGAGCAATCAGCCCCAGCATTTT	CASSKSWGTRGSNQPQHF
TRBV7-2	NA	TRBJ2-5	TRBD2	TGTGCCAGCAGCTTAGATCGCCAGCGGGGGTGGGAGACCCAGTACTTC	CASSLDRQRGWETQYF
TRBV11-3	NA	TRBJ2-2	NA	TGTGCCAGCAGTTCAGGGTACACCGGGGAGCTGTTTTTT	CASSSGYTGELFF
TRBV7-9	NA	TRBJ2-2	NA	TGTGCCAGCAGAGCCGACAGGCGTACGGACACCGGGGAGCTGTTTTTT	CASRADRRTDTGELFF
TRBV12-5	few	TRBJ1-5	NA	TGTGCTAGTGGTTTGACGACAGACCGCTCGCCCCAGCATTTT	CASGLTTDRSPQHF
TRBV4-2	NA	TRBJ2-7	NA	TGTGCCAGCAGCCAAGTAACAGCCTACGAGCAGTACTTC	CASSQVTAYEQYF
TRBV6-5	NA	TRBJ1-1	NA	TGTGCCAGCCTTAGGAGGGTGAACACTGAAGCTTTCTTT	CASLRRVNTEAFF
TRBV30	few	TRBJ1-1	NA	TGTGCCTGGAGTTCCGGGGGGGGGAACACTGAAGCTTTCTTT	CAWSSGGGNTEAFF
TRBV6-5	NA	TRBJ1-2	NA	TGTGCCAGCAGTTGCGTGGGGGCCTCTAGCTATGGCTACACCTTC	CASSCVGASSYGYTF
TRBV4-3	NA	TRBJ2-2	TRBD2	TGCGCCAGCAGCCAAGAAGCAGCGGGAGGCTACTTAAACACCGGGGAGCTGTTTTTT	CASSQEAAGGYLNTGELFF
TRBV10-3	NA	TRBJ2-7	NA	TGTGCCATCAGTGACAGGGTCTACGAGCAGTACTTC	CAISDRVYEQYF
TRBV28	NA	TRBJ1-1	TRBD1	TGTGCCAGCAGTTTAAGGAGGACAGGGGGCACTGAAGCTTTCTTT	CASSLRRTGGTEAFF
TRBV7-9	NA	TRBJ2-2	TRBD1	TGTGCCAGCAGCTCTCTACTCGGACAGGGAAACACCGGGGAGCTGTTTTTT	CASSSLLGQGNTGELFF
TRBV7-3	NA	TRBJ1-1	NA	TGTGCCAGCACCTACTCCGGGGGTAGCACTGAAGCTTTCTTT	CASTYSGGSTEAFF
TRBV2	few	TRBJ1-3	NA	TGTGCCAGCAGCAGAGGACAGAACCTTGGAAACACCATATATTTT	CASSRGQNLGNTIYF
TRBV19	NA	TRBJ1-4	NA	TGTGCCAGTAGATCCCCAGGAATAAATGAAAAACTGTTTTTT	CASRSPGINEKLFF
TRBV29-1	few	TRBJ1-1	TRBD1	TGCAGCGTTGAGACAGGGATGGGCACTGAAGCTTTCTTT	CSVETGMGTEAFF
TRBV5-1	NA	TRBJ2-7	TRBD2	TGCGCCAGCAGCGGCCGGACTAGCGGGAGCCACGAGCAGTACTTC	CASSGRTSGSHEQYF
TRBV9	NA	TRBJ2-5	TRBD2	TGTGCCAGCAGCGCCACCCCGTCGGGGGAGGGAGAGACCCAGTACTTC	CASSATPSGEGETQYF
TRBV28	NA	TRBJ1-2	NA	TGTGCCAGCAGGGTACAGGAGAACTATGGCTACACCTTC	CASRVQENYGYTF
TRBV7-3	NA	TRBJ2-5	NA	TGTGCCAGCAGCTTAGGCGGGGCGCAAGAGACCCAGTACTTC	CASSLGGAQETQYF
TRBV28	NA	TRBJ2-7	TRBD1	TGTGCCAGCGGGAGACAGGGGCCCTACGAGCAGTACTTC	CASGRQGPYEQYF
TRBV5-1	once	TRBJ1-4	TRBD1	TGCGCCAGCACCGATCTGGGACAGGCTTCTGGGGAAAAACTGTTTTTT	CASTDLGQASGEKLFF
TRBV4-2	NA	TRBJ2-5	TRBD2	TGTGCCAGCAGCCAGACGGCGGCGGGGGGGCAAGAGACCCAGTACTTC	CASSQTAAGGQETQYF
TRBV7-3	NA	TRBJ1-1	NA	TGTGCCAGCAGCACTAACAGGGAAACTGAAGCTTTCTTT	CASSTNRETEAFF
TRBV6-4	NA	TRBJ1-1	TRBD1	TGTGCCAGCAGCCGGGACAGGGGGGTCGGTGAAGCTTTCTTT	CASSRDRGVGEAFF
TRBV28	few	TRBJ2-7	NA	TGTGCCAGCAGTAACAGCTGGGGCCACGAGCAGTACTTC	CASSNSWGHEQYF
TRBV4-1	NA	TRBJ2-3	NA	TGCGCCAGCAGCCAATCACTAGGAGCCACAGATACGCAGTATTTT	CASSQSLGATDTQYF